The text below deals with one T cell receptor beta chain. The data derive from a study of blood T cell repertoires in COVID-19. Study context: Specimens from acute and convalescent COVID-19 originated in the United States, Italy and Spain. Sources were T cells, B-cell-depleted T cells, or PBMCs; the material itself was cDNA or gDNA.

The CDR3 loop spans 15 amino acids. With 7 bases removed from V and 4 bases from J, the gap between germline ends came to 20 bases. Germline V CDR1 and CDR2: MDHEN, SYDVKM. Original processing notes: Amplified reference gene primers provided the basis for estimating nucleated cell counts. Here immunoSEQ multiplex PCR was the method, and the copy in TCRdb shows in-frame clones only, minus some. V, J and clone size were drawn from that table, and D and trimming were deduced from the DNA. The sample lists approximately 250,000 clones, 86% occurring once. Sample: peripheral blood. This chain links TRBV28 with TRBJ2-7; D is possibly TRBD1 (5 bases). The source of this sequence is a man aged 18-30 years with active or convalescent COVID-19. The CDR3 sequence is CASTPGSGARYEQYF. The CDR3 region has the DNA TGTGCCAGCACCCCTGGTAGTGGGGCCCGATACGAGCAGTACTTC.